In this sample, the clone carrying this TCR beta chain turned up once. Its specificity is not known. The germline V gene encodes CDR1 SGDLS and CDR2 YYNGEE. This CDR3 has 15 amino acids. Trimming left V 0 bases short and J 5 bases short, with 14 bases between. These data originate in a study of T cell repertoires in cytomegalovirus infection. Study-level information: Both a matching HLA type and CMV infection were indicated by public TCR beta signatures.

MiXCR was run by TCRdb on the reads, yielding one entry per CDR3 protein. Of about 300,000 distinct CDR3 sequences in the sample, roughly 26% were seen once. Findings and caveats of the study: Using cumulative public TCR beta family frequency, the authors identified those who carried CMV together with the relevant HLA. HLA-C-restricted CMV-specific TCR beta clonotypes were dominant in the ex vivo response.

The chain links TRBV9 to TRBJ2-5, with D unclear. Sequencing used PBMCs. This sequence was found in a human donor in good health (CMV status not recorded). Some clones in this sample may be carry-over from other donors' samples. Written as DNA, the CDR3 is TGTGCCAGCAGCGTAGCTACCGAACGTCGGGAGACCCAGTACTTC. It is translated as CASSVATERRETQYF.